The present T cell receptor beta chain was sequenced within a study of shared clonotypes between healthy human individuals. As to this clone: Its antigen is currently unknown.

Overall study results and limits: Clonotype sharing among donors was expected to depend on sequencing depth.

Only in-frame clones appear in the TCRdb table, and some are missing; sequencing was by immunoSEQ multiplex PCR. The sample shows over 2 million clones, roughly 94% of them seen only once. This CDR3 has 15 residues. Germline values: CDR1 SGHRS, CDR2 YFSETQ. V was cut by 4 bases and J by 5 bases, with 15 bases left in between. The sequence derives from a man between 18 and 35 years old in good health. The V and J genes are TRBV5-1 and TRBJ1-4; perhaps TRBD1 as D (5 bases). Sequenced: naive CD4+ T cells sorted from blood. Sample subset: CD45RA+ positively selected. The CDR3, as DNA: TGCGCCAGCAGCCTGAGCGACAGCGGGAATGAAAAACTGTTTTTT. Encoded protein: CASSLSDSGNEKLFF.